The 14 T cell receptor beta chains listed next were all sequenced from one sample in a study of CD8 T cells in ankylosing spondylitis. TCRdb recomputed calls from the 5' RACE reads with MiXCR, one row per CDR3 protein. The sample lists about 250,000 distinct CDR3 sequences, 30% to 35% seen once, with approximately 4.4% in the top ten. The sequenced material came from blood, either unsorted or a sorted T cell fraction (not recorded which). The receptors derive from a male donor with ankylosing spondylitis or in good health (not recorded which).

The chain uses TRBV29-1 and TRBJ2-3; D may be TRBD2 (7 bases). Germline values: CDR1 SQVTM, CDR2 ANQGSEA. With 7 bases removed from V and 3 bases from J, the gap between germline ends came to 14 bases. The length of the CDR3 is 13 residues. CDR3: CSGRGGGTDTQYF. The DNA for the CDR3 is TGCAGCGGCCGAGGGGGGGGAACAGATACGCAGTATTTT.

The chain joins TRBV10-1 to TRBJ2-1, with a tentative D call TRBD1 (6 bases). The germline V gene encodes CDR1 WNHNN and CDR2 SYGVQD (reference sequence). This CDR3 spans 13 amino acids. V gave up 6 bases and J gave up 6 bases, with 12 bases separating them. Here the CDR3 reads CASSMAQGNEQFF. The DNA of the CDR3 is TGCGCCAGCAGCATGGCACAGGGCAATGAGCAGTTCTTC.

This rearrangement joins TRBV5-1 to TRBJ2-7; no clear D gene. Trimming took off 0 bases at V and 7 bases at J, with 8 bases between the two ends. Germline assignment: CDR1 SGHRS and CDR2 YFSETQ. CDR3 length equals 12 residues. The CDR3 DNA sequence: TGCGCCAGCAGCTTGGCCTTGGAGGAGCAGTACTTC. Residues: CASSLALEEQYF.

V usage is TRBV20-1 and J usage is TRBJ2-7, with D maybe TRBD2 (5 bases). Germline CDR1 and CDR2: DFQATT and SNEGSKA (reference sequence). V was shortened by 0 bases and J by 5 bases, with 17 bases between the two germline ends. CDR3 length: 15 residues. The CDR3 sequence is CSARDRDDLLHEQYF. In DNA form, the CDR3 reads TGCAGTGCTAGAGATCGGGATGACCTCCTCCACGAGCAGTACTTC.

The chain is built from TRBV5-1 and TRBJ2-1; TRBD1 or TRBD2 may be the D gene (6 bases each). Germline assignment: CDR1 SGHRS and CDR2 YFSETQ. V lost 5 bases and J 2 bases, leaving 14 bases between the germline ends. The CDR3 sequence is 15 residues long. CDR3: CASSLRGVAYNEQFF. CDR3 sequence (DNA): TGCGCCAGCAGTTTGAGGGGGGTAGCCTACAATGAGCAGTTCTTC.

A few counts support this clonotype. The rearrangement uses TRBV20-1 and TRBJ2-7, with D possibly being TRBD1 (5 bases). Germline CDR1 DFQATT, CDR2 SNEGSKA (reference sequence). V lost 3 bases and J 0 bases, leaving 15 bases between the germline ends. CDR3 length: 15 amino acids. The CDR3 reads CSASVEGHYSYEQYF. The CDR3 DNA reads TGCAGTGCTAGTGTGGAAGGACACTACTCCTACGAGCAGTACTTC.

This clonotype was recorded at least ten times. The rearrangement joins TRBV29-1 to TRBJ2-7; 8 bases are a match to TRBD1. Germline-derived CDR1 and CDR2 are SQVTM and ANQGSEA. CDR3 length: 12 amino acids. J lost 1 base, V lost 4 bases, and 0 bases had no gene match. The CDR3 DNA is TGCAGCGTTGGACAGGGGTCCTACGAGCAGTACTTC. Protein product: CSVGQGSYEQYF.

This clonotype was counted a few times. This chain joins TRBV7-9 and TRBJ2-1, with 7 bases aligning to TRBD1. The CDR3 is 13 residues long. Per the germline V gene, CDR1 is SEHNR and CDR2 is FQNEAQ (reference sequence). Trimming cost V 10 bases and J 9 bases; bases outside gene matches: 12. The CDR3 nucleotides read TGTGCCATACCCCTGGGCACAGGGGTTGAGCAGTTCTTC. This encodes CAIPLGTGVEQFF. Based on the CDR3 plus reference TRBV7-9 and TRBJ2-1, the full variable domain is DTGVSQNPRHKITKRGQNVTFRCDPISEHNRLYWYRQTLGQGPEFLTYFQNEAQLEKSRLLSDRFSAERPKGSFSTLEIQRTEQGDSAMYLCAIPLGTGVEQFFGPGTRLTVL.

The CDR3 region has the DNA TGTGCCAGCAGCTTAGTGCCTCAGATGAACACTGAAGCTTTCTTT. Translated, it gives CASSLVPQMNTEAFF. The genes are TRBV7-9 and TRBJ1-1; no definite D call. CDR1 and CDR2 (germline): SEHNR, FQNEAQ (reference sequence). V was pared by 1 base and J by 0 bases, with 9 bases between. This CDR3 has 15 residues.

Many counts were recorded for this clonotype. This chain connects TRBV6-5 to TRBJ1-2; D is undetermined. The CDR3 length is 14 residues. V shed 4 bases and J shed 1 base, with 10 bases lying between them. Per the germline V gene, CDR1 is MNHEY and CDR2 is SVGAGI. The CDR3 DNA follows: TGTGCCAGCAGTTCACTAACACATAACTATGGCTACACCTTC. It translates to CASSSLTHNYGYTF.

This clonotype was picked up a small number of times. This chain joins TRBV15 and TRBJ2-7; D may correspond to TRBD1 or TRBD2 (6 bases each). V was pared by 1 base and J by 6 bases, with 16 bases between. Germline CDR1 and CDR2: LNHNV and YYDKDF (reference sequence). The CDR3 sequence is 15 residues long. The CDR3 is CATSRGGTYRPEQYF. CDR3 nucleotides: TGTGCCACCAGCAGAGGCGGGACATACAGACCCGAGCAGTACTTC.

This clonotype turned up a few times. CDR3 coding DNA: TGTGCCAGCAGCCAAGATCGGGGTGCAGGAAACACCATATATTTT. As protein: CASSQDRGAGNTIYF. The chain recombines TRBV4-2 with TRBJ1-3; D remains ambiguous. The germline V gene has CDR1 LGHNA and CDR2 YNFKEQ. CDR3 length: 15 residues. V was trimmed by 0 bases and J by 4 bases, leaving 10 bases between them.

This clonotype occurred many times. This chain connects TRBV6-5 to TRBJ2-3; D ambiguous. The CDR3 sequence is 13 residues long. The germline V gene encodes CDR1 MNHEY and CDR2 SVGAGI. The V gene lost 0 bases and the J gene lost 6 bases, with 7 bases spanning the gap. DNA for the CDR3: TGTGCCAGCAGTTACTCGAATGTCGATACGCAGTATTTT. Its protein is CASSYSNVDTQYF.

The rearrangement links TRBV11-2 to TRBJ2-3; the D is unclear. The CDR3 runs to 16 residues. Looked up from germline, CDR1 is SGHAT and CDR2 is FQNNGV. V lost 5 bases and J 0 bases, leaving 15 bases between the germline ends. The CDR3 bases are TGTGCCAGCAGCCCTTCGATAGACCCTAGCACAGATACGCAGTATTTT. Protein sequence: CASSPSIDPSTDTQYF.